This TCR beta chain originates from a study of blood T cells in healthy people across ages. This clonotype appeared many times. Its antigen is unidentified. Individuals who donated were healthy Caucasians from Russia aged about 6 to 95. Sample-barcoded 5' priming and a J-beta primer mix drove a second PCR of roughly 6 to 12 cycles. A 12-random-nucleotide template-switch adaptor tagged each cDNA molecule. Via MiXCR, TCRdb re-called the 5' RACE reads, giving one row per CDR3 protein. Of 1,500,000 or so distinct CDR3 sequences listed, roughly 43% are singletons. The study's findings and limits: Researchers deemed the diversity estimates from one million T cells underestimates.

CDR1 is SGHAT, CDR2 FQNNGV, per germline. The J segment lost 7 bases and the V segment lost 5 bases, leaving 8 bases of the junction unmatched. The CDR3 has 15 amino acids. The sample comprised blood. This receptor was taken from a woman younger than 35 in good health. The chain joins TRBV11-2 to TRBJ1-6; TRBD1 matches 7 bases. CDR3 coding DNA: TGTGCCAGCAGCCCTGACAGGGTGAGGAATTCACCCCTCCACTTT. This translates into CASSPDRVRNSPLHF.